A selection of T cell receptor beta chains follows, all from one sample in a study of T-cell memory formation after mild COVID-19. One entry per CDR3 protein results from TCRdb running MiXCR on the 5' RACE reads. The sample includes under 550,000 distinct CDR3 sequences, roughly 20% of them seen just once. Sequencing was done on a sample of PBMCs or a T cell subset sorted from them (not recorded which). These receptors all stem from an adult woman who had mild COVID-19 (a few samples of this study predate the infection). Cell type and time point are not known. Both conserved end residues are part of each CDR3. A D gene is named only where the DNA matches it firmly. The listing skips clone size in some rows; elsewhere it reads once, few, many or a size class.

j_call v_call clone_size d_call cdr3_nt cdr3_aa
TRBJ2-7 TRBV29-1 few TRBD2 TGCAGCGTTGTTCCGGGACTAGCGGGAGGAGAGCAGTACTTC CSVVPGLAGGEQYF
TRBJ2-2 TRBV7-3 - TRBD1 TGTGCCAGCAGCTCCATCCGGGGACAGACTACCGGGGAGCTGTTTTTT CASSSIRGQTTGELFF
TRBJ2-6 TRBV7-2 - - TGTGCCAGCAGCTTAGGCCCGGGGGGGGCCAACGTCCTGACTTTC CASSLGPGGANVLTF
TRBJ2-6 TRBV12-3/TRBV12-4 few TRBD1 TGTGCCAGCACCCTAGGACAGGGGGCCGACATCCACGGGGCCAACGTCCTGACTTTC CASTLGQGADIHGANVLTF
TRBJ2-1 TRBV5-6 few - TGTGCCAGCAGCTCCCCCGGCAGTGACAATGAGCAGTTCTTC CASSSPGSDNEQFF
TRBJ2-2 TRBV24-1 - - TGTGCCACCAGTGATTTGGCGGGACGTAACACCGGGGAGCTGTTTTTT CATSDLAGRNTGELFF
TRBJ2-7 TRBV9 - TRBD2 TGTGCCAGCAGCGAGTCTAGCGGGCTTTCCTACGAGCAGTACTTC CASSESSGLSYEQYF
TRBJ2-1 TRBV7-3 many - TGTGCCAGCAGCCATCCGAACAATGAGCAGTTCTTC CASSHPNNEQFF
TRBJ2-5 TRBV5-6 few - TGTGCCAGCAGCTTGGTGGAGACCCGCGGCGAGACCCAGTACTTC CASSLVETRGETQYF
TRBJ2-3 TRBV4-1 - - TGCGCCAGCAGCCGAGAGGGGCGACCCACAGATACGCAGTATTTT CASSREGRPTDTQYF
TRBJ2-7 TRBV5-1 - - TGCGCCAGCAGCTTGGGTGACGTTAAGCAGTACTTC CASSLGDVKQYF
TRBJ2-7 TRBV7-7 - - TGTGCCAGCAGCTCGAAGGACGGCTACGAGCAGTACTTC CASSSKDGYEQYF
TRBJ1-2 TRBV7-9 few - TGTGCCAGCAGCGAGGGAGCTAACTATGGCTACACCTTC CASSEGANYGYTF
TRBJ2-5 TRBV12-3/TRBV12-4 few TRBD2 TGTGCCAGCAGCCTACATATCGCGGGGGGGGAGACCCAGTACTTC CASSLHIAGGETQYF
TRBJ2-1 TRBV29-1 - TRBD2 TGCAGCGTTCACCCGGGACTAGCGGACTACAATGAGCAGTTCTTC CSVHPGLADYNEQFF
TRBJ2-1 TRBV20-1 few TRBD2 TGCAGTGCTACCGGGACTAGGGGCAATGAGCAGTTCTTC CSATGTRGNEQFF
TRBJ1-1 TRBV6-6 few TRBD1 TGTGCCAGCAGTCCCGGACAGGGCTCTGAAGCTTTCTTT CASSPGQGSEAFF
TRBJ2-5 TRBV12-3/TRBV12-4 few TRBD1 TGTGCCAGTAAAAACAGGGGAAACAACCAAGAGACCCAGTACTTC CASKNRGNNQETQYF
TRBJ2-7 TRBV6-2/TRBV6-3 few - TGTGCCAGCAGTTACAAGGAAACCTACGAGCAGTACTTC CASSYKETYEQYF
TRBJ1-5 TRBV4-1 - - TGCGCCAGCAGCCAAGGGGAGGGTGTTATCATTCAGCCCCAGCATTTT CASSQGEGVIIQPQHF
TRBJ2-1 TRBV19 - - TGTGCCAGTACCACAGGGAGCTACGGTGAGCAGTTCTTC CASTTGSYGEQFF
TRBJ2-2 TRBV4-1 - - TGCGCCAGCAGCCAAACCGGGGGTCCCGGGGAGCTGTTTTTT CASSQTGGPGELFF
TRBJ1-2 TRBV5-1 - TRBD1 TGCGCCAGCAGCCCTAACGGACAGGGGGCGACCTATGGCTACACCTTC CASSPNGQGATYGYTF
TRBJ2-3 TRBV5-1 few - TGCGCCAGCAGCTTGGTTTGGGGAGATACGCAGTATTTT CASSLVWGDTQYF
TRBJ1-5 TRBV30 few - TGTGCCTGGAGTAAGGACACAGGTAATCAGCCCCAGCATTTT CAWSKDTGNQPQHF
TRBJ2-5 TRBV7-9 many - TGTGCCAGCAGCTTAAACTCGGCTAGCTGGGGGGAGACCCAGTACTTC CASSLNSASWGETQYF
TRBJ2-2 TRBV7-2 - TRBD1 TGTGCCAGCAGCGCCGGGGCAGGGGGCTTCACCGGGGAGCTGTTTTTT CASSAGAGGFTGELFF
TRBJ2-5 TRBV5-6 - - TGTGCCAGCAGCTTGGAGGGGCTCCGAGAGACCCAGTACTTC CASSLEGLRETQYF
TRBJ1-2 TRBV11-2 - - TGTGCCAGCAGCTTCATCGGGGGCTACACCTTC CASSFIGGYTF
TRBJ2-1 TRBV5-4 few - TGTGCCAGCAGCTTGGGAATCAATGAGCAGTTCTTC CASSLGINEQFF
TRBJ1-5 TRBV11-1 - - TGTGCCAGCAGCTCCGGTAGCAATCAGCCCCAGCATTTT CASSSGSNQPQHF
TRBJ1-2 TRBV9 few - TGTGCCAGCAGCGTAGGTGGAACACCCAACTATGGCTACACCTTC CASSVGGTPNYGYTF
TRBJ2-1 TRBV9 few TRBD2 TGTGCCAGCAGCGTAGCGGGAGGGCCAAACAATGAGCAGTTCTTC CASSVAGGPNNEQFF
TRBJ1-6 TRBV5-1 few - TGCGCCAGCAGCTTGGCTACAGATAATTCACCCCTCCACTTT CASSLATDNSPLHF
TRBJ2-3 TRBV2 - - TGTGCCAGCAGAGCGGAGAGCACAGATACGCAGTATTTT CASRAESTDTQYF
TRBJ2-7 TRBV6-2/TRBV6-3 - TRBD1 TGTGCCAGCAGTGATCGACAGGGGTTGTACGAGCAGTACTTC CASSDRQGLYEQYF
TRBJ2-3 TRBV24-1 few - TGTGCCACCGCCTCGGGACATTCTAGCACAGATACGCAGTATTTT CATASGHSSTDTQYF
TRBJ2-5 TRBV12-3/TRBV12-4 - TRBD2 TGTGCCACCTCTCGGACTAGCGGCCAAGAGACCCAGTACTTC CATSRTSGQETQYF
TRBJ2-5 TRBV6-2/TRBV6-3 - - TGTGCCAGCAGTTTTATGGAACCGGAGGGACAAGAGACCCAGTACTTC CASSFMEPEGQETQYF
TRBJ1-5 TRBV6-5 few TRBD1 TGTGCCAGCAGTTACACGGCACAGGGGCCTAATCAGCCCCAGCATTTT CASSYTAQGPNQPQHF
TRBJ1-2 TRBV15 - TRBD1 TGTGCCACCAGCAGAGATCTCGGGACAGGGGGCGTGAATGGCTACACCTTC CATSRDLGTGGVNGYTF
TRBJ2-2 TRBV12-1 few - TGTGCCAGCAGCCCATCTAGGCGGGAAATCACCGGGGAGCTGTTTTTT CASSPSRREITGELFF
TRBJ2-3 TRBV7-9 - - TGTGCCAGCAGCTTTGGAATTACTAGCACAGATACGCAGTATTTT CASSFGITSTDTQYF
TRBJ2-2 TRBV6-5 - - TGTGCCAGCAGTTACGCATGGGAAGGATCACAGAACACCGGGGAGCTGTTTTTT CASSYAWEGSQNTGELFF
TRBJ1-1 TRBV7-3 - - TGTGCCAGCAGCACGCAAGAATCCACTGAAGCTTTCTTT CASSTQESTEAFF
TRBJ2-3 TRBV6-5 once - TGTGCCAGCAGTCCCGGGACCATCTCCCGCACAGATACGCAGTATTTT CASSPGTISRTDTQYF
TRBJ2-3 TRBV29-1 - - TGCAGCGTTGTCTCAGATACGCAGTATTTT CSVVSDTQYF
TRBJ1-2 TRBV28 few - TGTGCCAGCAGTATACTATCGGGACTTCGGAAGGGCTACACCTTC CASSILSGLRKGYTF
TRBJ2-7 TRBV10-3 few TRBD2 TGTGCCACCGCGACTAGCAGACCCCCCTACGAGCAGTACTTC CATATSRPPYEQYF
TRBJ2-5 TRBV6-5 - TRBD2 TGTGCCAGCAGGGGAGTAGCGGGAATTGAGGAGACCCAGTACTTC CASRGVAGIEETQYF
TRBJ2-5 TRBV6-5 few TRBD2 TGTGCCAGCAGTTATGGCATAGCGGGAGGGCTAGAGACCCAGTACTTC CASSYGIAGGLETQYF
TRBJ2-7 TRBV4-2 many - TGTGCCAGCAGCCCCGGGGCCGGAAGCTCCTACGAGCAGTACTTC CASSPGAGSSYEQYF
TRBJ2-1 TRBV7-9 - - TGTGCCAGCAGCTTAGGGTTCTTAGAGCAGTTCTTC CASSLGFLEQFF
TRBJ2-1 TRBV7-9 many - TGTGCCAGCAGCCAGACCCGGGAGACGGAGCAGTTCTTC CASSQTRETEQFF